This T cell receptor beta chain was obtained from a study of CD8 T cells in Susac syndrome (dated by TCRdb to between 2017 and 2020). Regarding the complete study: The study used repertoire sequencing to test whether antigen drove CD8+ T cell activation and differentiation in Susac syndrome. The clonality of the CD8+ T cell repertoire was compared across 11 to 12 healthy donors, some 14 Susac syndrome patients and 15 multiple sclerosis patients.

Peripheral blood CD8+ and CD4+ T cells from healthy donors, Susac syndrome patients and multiple sclerosis patients were profiled using high-throughput TCR beta sequencing. The healthy donors served as controls matched for age and sex. Bulk CD8+ and CD4+ T cells were purified by magnetic negative isolation, while CD8+ TEMRA cells were enriched using FACS. Blood was drawn into EDTA tubes, processed within 24 hours, and PBMCs were isolated by density gradient centrifugation. PBMCs intended for TCR sequencing were frozen in liquid nitrogen and were later thawed in a 37 degrees C water bath. Purity of sorted or isolated CD4+, CD8+ and CD8+ TEMRA cells was at least 90%. RNA was extracted using the RNeasy kit, and roughly 0.45 to 1 microgram was reverse transcribed with random hexamers. The immunoSEQ multiplex PCR assay, covering 54 Vbeta and 13 Jbeta segments, was used to amplify TCR beta CDR3 regions. Bias from PCR amplification was corrected by using a synthetic template baseline for primer optimization and for computational correction. From the authors' description of their analysis: Reads were assigned to V, D and J genes according to IMGT and analyzed in immunoSEQ Analyzer, with only productive sequences retained. To calculate clonality, Shannon entropy was normalized by log2 of the number of productive unique sequences and then subtracted from one. Public and private clones were assessed among the 100 most prevalent clones of each patient and control. Clones were defined as Susac-specific when absent from the healthy and MS cohorts, from approximately 1,100 published viral clones and from other ImmuneACCESS disease sequences. The raw public reads went through TCRdb reprocessing: fastp at Q25, MiXCR clone calling, in-frame beta chains kept. Entries that share a CDR3 protein sequence are merged under the most common genes and DNA. The V and J calls come from TCRdb's annotation, not from the publication. This sample is represented by over 80,000 distinct CDR3 sequences; 80% to 95% of them were singletons. The leading ten clones occupy less than 0.35% of the sample.

The paper's findings and limits, for the study overall: The study acknowledged that relatively few individuals were included in the TCR sequencing and HLA analysis.

On this clonotype itself: Its antigen specificity is not known. Base qualities are not provided; no much larger clone lies one nucleotide away.

Trimming takes 2 bases off V and 0 bases off J; junction bases not matched to a gene: 3. From the germline V gene, CDR1 is SGDLS and CDR2 is YYNGEE. The CDR3, cysteine through phenylalanine, is 15 amino acids long. The only DNA kept is the CDR3, 45 bases in frame from the first base. Recombination joined TRBV9 with TRBJ2-3; 7 of the junction bases match TRBD2. The receptor was isolated from a human donor in good health. The sequencing input was CD8+ T cells from PBMCs. The nucleotide sequence is TGTGCCAGCAGCGTCGGGCGGGGGAGCACAGATACGCAGTATTTT. This translates into CASSVGRGSTDTQYF. Extended through the reference TRBV9 and TRBJ2-3 proteins, this CDR3 yields the full variable domain: DSGVTQTPKHLITATGQRVTLRCSPRSGDLSVYWYQQSLDQGLQFLIQYYNGEERAKGNILERFSAQQFPDLHSELNLSSLELGDSALYFCASSVGRGSTDTQYFGPGTRLTVL.